This T cell receptor beta chain was sequenced for a study of beta chain features in type 1 diabetes. Whole-study findings and limits: Relative to healthy donors, patients appeared to have naive, central memory and Treg TCRB repertoires that were more similar. In type 1 diabetes patients, VDJ junctions had fewer insertions; deletions at these junctions were more frequent. Since sequencing was performed on cDNA, cells with high TCR expression could be over-represented.

CDR1 is SGHVS and CDR2 is FQNEAQ in the germline V gene. This CDR3 has 13 residues. Trimming took off 8 bases at V and 0 bases at J, with 8 bases between the two ends. Sequenced material consisted of expressed TCRB transcripts (all of the isolated RNA was reverse transcribed). Naive, central memory and regulatory T cell samples came to a mean of about 3.9 million reads. The table came from immunoSEQ multiplex PCR; TCRdb's copy has only in-frame clones and leaves some out. The repertoire holds about 360,000 clones, with over 9.5% as singletons. As concerns this clone: Its antigen is not identified.

The V gene is TRBV7-8, the J gene TRBJ1-5; no reliable D call. This clonotype originated in a man between 18 and 35 years old in good health. The sequenced material came from naive CD4+ T cells from blood. The chain's CDR3 is CASGRLSNQPQHF. The CDR3 DNA follows: TGTGCCAGCGGGAGGCTTAGCAATCAGCCCCAGCATTTT.